This T cell receptor (beta chain) originates from a study of T cells in Graves' hyperthyroidism and ophthalmopathy. Authors of the study amplified TCR beta CDR3 regions from RNA transcripts. Using the HTBI primer set, a first-round RT-PCR was run on the TCR CDR3. TCRdb fed the multiplex PCR reads into MiXCR, producing one record per CDR3 protein. The sample has about 570,000 distinct CDR3 sequences; about half are singletons. Comment on this clonotype: As yet, its antigen is unknown.

Regarding the study as a whole: Through a model of 13 V-J features, ophthalmopathy was separated from stable hyperthyroidism. Most thyroid clonotypes with frequency above 0.001 were detected in blood.

Any patient presenting with uncontrolled infection, other autoimmune disease, pregnancy or lactation was left out. Diagnosis relied on clinical symptoms, serum thyroxine and TRAb, thyroid ultrasound and orbital computed tomography. The CDR3 contains 17 residues. The ends lost 1 base at V and 4 bases at J; junction bases unmatched: 6. Germline CDR1 is MGHDK and CDR2 is SYGVNS. This TCR was sampled from an adult woman with Graves' disease, either hyperthyroidism or ophthalmopathy (not recorded which). The rearrangement joins TRBV25-1 to TRBJ2-7; 14 nucleotides line up with TRBD2. The sample consisted of peripheral blood or thyroid tissue (not recorded which). The CDR3 region has the DNA TGTGCCAGCAGTGAATCGGGACTAGCGGGAGCTCGTTACGAGCAGTACTTC. It translates to CASSESGLAGARYEQYF.